This T cell receptor beta chain was identified during a study of monozygotic twins with inflammatory bowel disease. Per germline, CDR1 SGHTA and CDR2 FQGNSA. This CDR3 contains 14 residues. Following a re-call of the 5' RACE reads, TCRdb has one entry per CDR3 protein and lacks DNA. The sample spans approximately 400,000 distinct CDR3 sequences; the ten largest clones claim about 2.5%. About this clonotype: Its specificity is unknown.

The study, taken as a whole, reports: Repertoire similarity was not found to differ between concordant and discordant twins, possibly from limited power. The analysis did not separate different T cell subtypes.

The receptor was derived from a human donor with ulcerative colitis or Crohn's disease, or a healthy co-twin of an affected twin (not recorded which). The rearrangement joins TRBV7-2 to TRBJ1-5. Material for sequencing was blood. The CDR3 protein is CASSLARDVWPQHF.